These 10 T cell receptor beta chains originate from one sample sequenced in a study of response to subunit inactivated influenza vaccine. TCRdb processed the RT-PCR reads anew with MiXCR; each CDR3 protein has one entry. The sample has approximately 500,000 distinct CDR3 sequences, 10% to 15% seen once. The sample here was PBMCs from blood, taken roughly 46 days after vaccination. Receptors originate from a man aged 50 to 60 who received an inactivated influenza vaccine.

This clonotype showed up many times. The J gene is TRBJ2-5, the V gene TRBV4-3; D uncertain. Trimming pared 0 bases from V and 1 base from J, leaving 6 bases between. The V gene's germline CDR1 is LGHNA and CDR2 YSLEER. The CDR3 totals 14 residues. The CDR3 reads CASSQEILQETQYF. The DNA of the CDR3 is TGCGCCAGCAGCCAAGAAATACTCCAAGAGACCCAGTACTTC.

This sequence joins TRBV6-2 or TRBV6-3 and TRBJ1-4; D ambiguous. V dropped 5 bases and J dropped 8 bases, with 9 bases sitting between them. The germline gives CDR1 MNHEY, CDR2 SVGEGT. CDR3 length: 12 residues. The CDR3 spells CASSGRREKLFF. CDR3 DNA: TGTGCCAGCAGTGGGCGGAGGGAAAAACTGTTTTTT.

This clonotype was seen only a few times. The gene calls are TRBV29-1 and TRBJ2-5; no clear D. Trimming removed 4 bases at V and 2 bases at J, with 14 bases between. Looked up from germline, CDR1 is SQVTM and CDR2 is ANQGSEA. The CDR3 runs to 14 residues. CDR3: CSVGSLLGQETQYF. The CDR3 DNA follows: TGCAGCGTTGGATCTTTGTTGGGTCAAGAGACCCAGTACTTC.

This clonotype was detected a few times. The chain employs TRBV7-2 and TRBJ2-3; no clear D gene. CDR1 SGHTA and CDR2 FQGNSA come from the germline V gene. V was clipped by 5 bases and J by 7 bases, with 4 bases between them. CDR3 length equals 10 residues. The CDR3 loop is CASSINTQYF. CDR3 bases: TGTGCCAGCAGCATCAATACGCAGTATTTT.

This sequence joins TRBV6-5 and TRBJ2-5; D may be TRBD2 (5 bases). The germline V and J ends were trimmed by 4 bases and 3 bases, with 12 bases remaining between them. Looked up from germline, CDR1 is MNHEY and CDR2 is SVGAGI. The CDR3 has 14 residues. DNA of the CDR3: TGTGCCAGCAGTTTATGGGAGAAGAAAGAGACCCAGTACTTC. Its translation is CASSLWEKKETQYF.

In its sample, this clonotype was seen a few times. The J gene is TRBJ2-7, the V gene TRBV10-3; possible D gene TRBD2, 6 bases. Per germline, CDR1 ENHRY and CDR2 SYGVKD. With 2 bases removed from V and 2 bases from J, the gap between germline ends came to 10 bases. This CDR3 spans 14 amino acids. The DNA for the CDR3 is TGTGCCATCAGTGAGGCGGGGATCACCTACGAGCAGTACTTC. As protein: CAISEAGITYEQYF.

This rearrangement joins TRBV24-1 to TRBJ2-1; D is possibly TRBD2 (5 bases). The CDR3 runs 13 residues. Germline-derived CDR1 and CDR2 are KGHDR and SFDVKD. Between the trimmed V and J ends, which lost 5 bases and 3 bases, there was a span of 7 bases. The CDR3 DNA reads as TGTGCCACCAGTGGCGGGCTCTACAATGAGCAGTTCTTC. Protein sequence: CATSGGLYNEQFF.

This clonotype was observed many times. J is TRBJ2-7 and V is TRBV10-3; TRBD2 agrees at 7 bases. V gave up 6 bases and J gave up 6 bases; unmatched junction bases: 5. Germline V lookup: CDR1 ENHRY, CDR2 SYGVKD. The CDR3 has 12 residues. The CDR3, as DNA: TGTGCCATCAGCCTAGGCGGGAGCGAGCAGTACTTC. It translates to CAISLGGSEQYF.

This clonotype was seen more than once but under ten times. The rearrangement uses TRBV20-1 and TRBJ2-3; tentatively, D is TRBD2 (6 bases). V was clipped by 4 bases and J by 3 bases, with 14 bases between them. Per the germline V gene, CDR1 is DFQATT and CDR2 is SNEGSKA (reference sequence). The CDR3 runs 14 residues. CDR3 protein: CSANVGSPTDTQYF. The CDR3 nucleotides are TGCAGTGCTAACGTCGGGAGTCCAACAGATACGCAGTATTTT.

V usage is TRBV20-1 and J usage is TRBJ1-6, with a tentative D call TRBD1 (6 bases). Germline CDR1 reads DFQATT; CDR2 reads SNEGSKA (reference sequence). The germline V and J ends were trimmed by 5 bases and 10 bases, with 18 bases remaining between them. This CDR3 region has 14 residues. The CDR3: CSAGRGTSMSPLHF. CDR3 coding DNA: TGCAGTGCTGGGAGGGGGACATCGATGTCACCCCTCCACTTT.